This T cell receptor beta chain was recorded in a study of blood T cell repertoires in COVID-19. Study details: Acute and convalescent COVID-19 specimens originated in the United States, Italy and Spain.

Per the original data handling: Amplification with reference gene primers provided the estimates of nucleated cell counts. Profiling relied on immunoSEQ multiplex PCR, and the TCRdb table lists in-frame clones only, not all of them. The V and J calls and clone size were taken over from that table, and D and trimming were inferred from the DNA. The table has 74,000 or so clones, about 87% seen once. The sample comprised peripheral blood. The receptor comes from a human donor in a cohort sampled during active COVID-19.

DNA for the CDR3: TGTGCCAGCAGCACTGGGACAGGGGTTTATGAGCAGTTCTTC. Translating gives CASSTGTGVYEQFF. This chain joins TRBV7-2 and TRBJ2-1; 10 nucleotides match TRBD1. With 5 bases clipped from V and 8 bases from J, the junction kept 6 bases outside the gene matches. Germline V lookup: CDR1 SGHTA, CDR2 FQGNSA. The CDR3 contains 14 residues.